The TCR beta chain under discussion was sequenced for a study of blood T cell repertoires in COVID-19. Data came from immunoSEQ multiplex PCR; TCRdb stores just in-frame clones and leaves some out. This table holds 330,000 or so clones, less than 90% found once. The CDR3 covers 14 residues. Germline CDR1 reads SGHDT; CDR2 reads YYEEEE. V lost 2 bases to trimming and J lost 3 bases; unmatched junction nucleotides: 2. Membership in each cohort depended on participant-reported clinical history. Cohort 3 donors were reported recovered after two negative PCRs, clearance, or symptom resolution. Sequencing input: PBMCs or T cells enriched from blood (not recorded which). This chain links TRBV5-6 with TRBJ1-1; 9 bases agree with TRBD1. The sequence was collected from a woman in her thirties who had recovered from COVID-19. DNA for the CDR3: TGTGCCAGCAGCTTCGACAGGGGGGACACTGAAGCTTTCTTT. Protein: CASSFDRGDTEAFF.